This TCR beta chain was retrieved from a study of identical twins. The study's findings and limits: The abundant beta clonotypes from cord blood had fewer insertions, and memory repertoires had none of this. Because invariant MAIT and iNKT cells could be present, zero-insertion analyses could be partly confounded.

Regarding this clonotype: The target antigen is unknown.

A universal primer binding site was introduced by template switching. The final cDNA contained unique molecular identifiers. TCRdb itself ran the 5' RACE reads through MiXCR, one entry per CDR3 protein. The sample holds approximately 300,000 distinct CDR3 sequences, over 8.5% seen once. A further study also used this sample, focusing on yellow fever vaccine responses in identical twins.

The TCR originated in a woman aged 18-35 years in good health. The sample taken for sequencing was CD8+ T cells sorted from blood.

The CDR3 loop is CASSLLGVGGTEAFF. CDR3 coding DNA: TGTGCCAGCAGCTTACTAGGGGTAGGAGGCACTGAAGCTTTCTTT. V usage is TRBV7-2 and J usage is TRBJ1-1, with a weak D call TRBD1 (5 bases). The germline CDR1 and CDR2 sequences are SGHTA and FQGNSA. The CDR3 runs 15 residues. Trimming removed 2 bases from V and 4 bases from J, with 14 bases in between.